Presented here are 13 T cell receptor beta chains from one specimen sequenced in a study of T cell responses to AZD1222 COVID-19 vaccine. Profiling relied on immunoSEQ multiplex PCR, and the TCRdb table lists in-frame clones only, not all of them. The table includes some 150,000 clones, more than 75% detected once. This sample comprised peripheral blood, obtained 28 days after the second AZD1222 dose. These receptors were collected from an adult who received the AZD1222 COVID-19 vaccine.

V gene TRBV6-5 combines with J gene TRBJ2-7; 7 bases agree with TRBD1. This CDR3 is built from 15 residues. Germline V gene lookup returns CDR1 MNHEY and CDR2 SVGAGI. Unmatched junction bases numbered 9, after V lost 6 bases and J lost 1 base. The CDR3 nucleotides are TGTGCCAGCAGGCTCACCGGGACAGAGTCCTACGAGCAGTACTTC. Its protein product is CASRLTGTESYEQYF.

This chain joins TRBV19 and TRBJ2-1; 10 bases map to TRBD2. The CDR3 has 15 amino acids. The trim removed 9 bases at V and 5 bases at J, leaving 10 bases unmatched. CDR1 and CDR2 from the germline V gene are LNHDA and SQIVND (reference sequence). The CDR3 here is CASRLAGLLNNEQFF. CDR3 nucleotide sequence: TGTGCCAGCAGACTAGCGGGTCTCCTGAACAATGAGCAGTTCTTC.

The gene calls are TRBV6-5 and TRBJ1-5; D is perhaps TRBD1 (5 bases). The CDR3 spans 13 residues. The V gene's germline CDR1 is MNHEY and CDR2 SVGAGI. Trimming took 2 bases from V and 7 from J, leaving 9 bases between them. DNA of the CDR3: TGTGCCAGCAGTTACCGAGGGGAACAGCCCCAGCATTTT. The encoded protein is CASSYRGEQPQHF.

This chain links TRBV5-1 with TRBJ1-2; weak D call: TRBD1 (5 bases). The V gene lost 3 bases and the J gene lost 5 bases, with 14 bases spanning the gap. The CDR3 runs to 14 residues. The germline V gene has CDR1 SGHRS and CDR2 YFSETQ. The DNA of the CDR3 is TGCGCCAGCAGCTCCGGACACGAAGCTTATGGCTACACCTTC. The encoded protein is CASSSGHEAYGYTF.

This rearrangement joins TRBV7-2 to TRBJ1-1; 9 bases match TRBD1. V trimming: 2 bases; J trimming: 4 bases; junction bases outside the gene matches: 8. CDR3 length: 16 amino acids. Germline values: CDR1 SGHTA, CDR2 FQGNSA. This CDR3 reads CASSLIGRQGGTEAFF. The CDR3, as DNA: TGTGCCAGCAGCTTAATCGGGAGACAGGGGGGCACTGAAGCTTTCTTT.

The J gene is TRBJ1-2, the V gene TRBV4-3; D is unresolved. Germline values: CDR1 LGHNA, CDR2 YSLEER. Between the trimmed V and J ends, which lost 1 base and 0 bases, there was a span of 9 bases. The CDR3 loop spans 15 amino acids. CDR3 sequence reads: CASSQALLANYGYTF. Written as DNA, the CDR3 is TGCGCCAGCAGCCAAGCCCTCCTAGCTAACTATGGCTACACCTTC.

The chain uses TRBV10-3 and TRBJ2-7; TRBD1 is a possible D gene (7 bases). The germline V gene has CDR1 ENHRY and CDR2 SYGVKD. V was pared by 5 bases and J by 4 bases, with 12 bases between. The CDR3 runs 13 residues. CDR3 nucleotides: TGTGCCATCAGTTGGACAGGAGGGTACGAGCAGTACTTC. Protein: CAISWTGGYEQYF.

The V and J genes are TRBV28 and TRBJ1-4; D not certain. Deletions cut 4 bases from V and 5 bases from J, with 5 bases between. The germline CDR1 and CDR2 sequences are MDHEN and SYDVKM. The CDR3 contains 12 residues. CDR3 nucleotides: TGTGCCAGCAGTTCCCCCAATGAAAAACTGTTTTTT. Amino acids: CASSSPNEKLFF.

The chain links TRBV10-3 to TRBJ2-7; TRBD2 is a possible D gene (6 bases). V lost 7 bases, J lost 4 bases, and 14 bases lay in between. Germline CDR1 ENHRY, CDR2 SYGVKD. The CDR3 loop spans 13 amino acids. As DNA, the CDR3 is TGTGCCATCAAGGGCGGGGTCGCGTACGAGCAGTACTTC. It encodes CAIKGGVAYEQYF.

This chain joins TRBV10-3 and TRBJ1-6, with TRBD1 matching over 11 bases. CDR1 ENHRY and CDR2 SYGVKD come from the germline V gene. This CDR3 comprises 15 residues. V lost 1 base, J lost 9 bases, and 2 bases stayed unmatched. CDR3: CAISELGTGGSPLHF. As DNA, the CDR3 is TGTGCCATCAGTGAGTTGGGGACAGGGGGTTCACCCCTCCACTTT.

This chain connects TRBV11-2 to TRBJ2-5; D is possibly TRBD2 (6 bases). The CDR3 covers 15 residues. The V gene's germline CDR1 is SGHAT and CDR2 FQNNGV. The germline V and J ends were trimmed by 5 bases and 3 bases, with 16 bases remaining between them. The DNA of the CDR3 is TGTGCCAGCAGCCCATTGGGGGGACCAAAAGAGACCCAGTACTTC. It codes for CASSPLGGPKETQYF.

The chain employs TRBV2 and TRBJ1-1, with TRBD1 matching 9 bases. Germline lookup yields CDR1 SNHLY and CDR2 FYNNEI. Germline trimming cut 7 bases from V and 2 bases from J; bases unmatched to any gene: 11. This CDR3 has 16 residues. The CDR3 here is CASKSTTGGSNTEAFF. DNA of the CDR3: TGTGCCAGCAAGAGCACGACAGGGGGTTCCAACACTGAAGCTTTCTTT.

The J gene is TRBJ1-6, the V gene TRBV6-5; 10 nucleotides match TRBD1. This CDR3 is 15 amino acids long. The trim removed 6 bases at V and 9 bases at J, leaving 8 bases unmatched. Germline V CDR1 and CDR2: MNHEY, SVGAGI. The CDR3 region is CASSAAGTGVSPLHF. DNA for the CDR3: TGTGCCAGCAGCGCCGCCGGGACAGGGGTTTCACCCCTCCACTTT.